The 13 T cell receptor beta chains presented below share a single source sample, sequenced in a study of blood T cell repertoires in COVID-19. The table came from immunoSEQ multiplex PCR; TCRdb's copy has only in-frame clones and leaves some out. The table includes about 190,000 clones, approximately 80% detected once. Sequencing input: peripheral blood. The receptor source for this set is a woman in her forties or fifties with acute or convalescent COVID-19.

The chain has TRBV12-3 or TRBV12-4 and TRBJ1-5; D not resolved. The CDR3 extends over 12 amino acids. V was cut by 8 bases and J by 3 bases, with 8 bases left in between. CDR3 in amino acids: CASSGVNQPQHF. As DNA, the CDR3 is TGTGCCAGCTCCGGAGTCAATCAGCCCCAGCATTTT.

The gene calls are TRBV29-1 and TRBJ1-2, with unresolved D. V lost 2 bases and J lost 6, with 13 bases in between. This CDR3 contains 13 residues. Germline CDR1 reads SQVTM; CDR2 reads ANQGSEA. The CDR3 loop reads CSVEQIFPNGYTF. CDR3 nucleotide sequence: TGCAGCGTTGAACAGATCTTCCCCAATGGCTACACCTTC.

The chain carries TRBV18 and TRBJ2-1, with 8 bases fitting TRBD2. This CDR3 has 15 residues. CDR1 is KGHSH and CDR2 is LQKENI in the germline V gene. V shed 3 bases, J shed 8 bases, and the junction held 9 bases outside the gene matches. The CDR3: CASSPTSVVGDEQFF. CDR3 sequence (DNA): TGTGCCAGCTCACCGACTAGCGTAGTCGGGGATGAGCAGTTCTTC.

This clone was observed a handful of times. The CDR3: CASSFSGVGAKNIQYF. CDR3 bases: TGTGCCAGCAGCTTTTCAGGGGTTGGGGCCAAAAACATTCAGTACTTC. V usage is TRBV7-9 and J usage is TRBJ2-4; perhaps TRBD1 as D (6 bases). Germline CDR1 reads SEHNR; CDR2 reads FQNEAQ (reference sequence). V lost 3 bases to trimming and J lost 1 base, with 13 bases between them. The CDR3 runs 16 residues.

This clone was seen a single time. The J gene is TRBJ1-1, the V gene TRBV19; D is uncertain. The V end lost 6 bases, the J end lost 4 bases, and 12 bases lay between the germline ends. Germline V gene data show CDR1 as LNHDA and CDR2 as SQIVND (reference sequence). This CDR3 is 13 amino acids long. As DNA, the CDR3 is TGTGCCAGTAGGCTCCGGGTGGCCACTGAAGCTTTCTTT. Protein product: CASRLRVATEAFF.

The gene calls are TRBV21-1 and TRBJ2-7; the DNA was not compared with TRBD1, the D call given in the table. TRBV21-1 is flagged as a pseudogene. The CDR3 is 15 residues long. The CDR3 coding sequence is TGTGCCAGCAGCAGGGGTACAGGGGCCATCCCCGAGCAGTACTTC. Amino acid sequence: CASSRGTGAIPEQYF.

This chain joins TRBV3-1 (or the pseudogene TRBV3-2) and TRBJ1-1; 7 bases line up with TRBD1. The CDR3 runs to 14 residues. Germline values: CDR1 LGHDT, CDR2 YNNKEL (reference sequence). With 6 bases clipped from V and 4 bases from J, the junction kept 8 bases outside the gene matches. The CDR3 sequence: CASSPQGLGTEAFF. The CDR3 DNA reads TGTGCCAGCAGTCCACAGGGGCTGGGCACTGAAGCTTTCTTT.

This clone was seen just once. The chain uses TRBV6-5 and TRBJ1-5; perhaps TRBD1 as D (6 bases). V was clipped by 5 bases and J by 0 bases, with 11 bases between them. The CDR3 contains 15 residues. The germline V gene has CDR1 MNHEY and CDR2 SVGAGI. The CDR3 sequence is CASSPQGNSNQPQHF. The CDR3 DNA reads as TGTGCCAGCAGTCCTCAGGGGAATAGCAATCAGCCCCAGCATTTT.

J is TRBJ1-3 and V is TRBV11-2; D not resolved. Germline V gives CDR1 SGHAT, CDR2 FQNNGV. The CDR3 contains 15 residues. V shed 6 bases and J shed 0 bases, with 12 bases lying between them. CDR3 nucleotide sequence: TGTGCCAGCAGGACCTACGGGAGCTCTGGAAACACCATATATTTT. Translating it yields CASRTYGSSGNTIYF.

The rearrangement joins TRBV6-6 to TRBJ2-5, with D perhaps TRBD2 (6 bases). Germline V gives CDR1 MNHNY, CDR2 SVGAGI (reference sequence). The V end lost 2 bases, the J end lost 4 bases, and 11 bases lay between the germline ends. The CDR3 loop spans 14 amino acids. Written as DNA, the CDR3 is TGTGCCAGCAGTTACACGGGAGCAAGAGAGACCCAGTACTTC. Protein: CASSYTGARETQYF.

The CDR3 protein is CASSLAGGQLRTQYF. As DNA, the CDR3 is TGTGCCAGCAGTTTAGCGGGAGGGCAATTACGTACGCAGTATTTT. The genes are TRBV27 and TRBJ2-3; 9 bases fit TRBD2. Per germline, CDR1 MNHEY and CDR2 SMNVEV (reference sequence). The CDR3 has 15 residues. V shed 2 bases, J shed 8 bases, and the junction held 8 bases outside the gene matches.

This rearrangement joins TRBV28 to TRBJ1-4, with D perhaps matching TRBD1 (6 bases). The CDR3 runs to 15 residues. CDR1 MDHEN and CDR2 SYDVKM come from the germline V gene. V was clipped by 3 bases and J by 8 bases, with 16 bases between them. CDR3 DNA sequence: TGTGCCAGCAGTTTCCGGGTCAGGGGAGAGGAAAAACTGTTTTTT. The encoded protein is CASSFRVRGEEKLFF.

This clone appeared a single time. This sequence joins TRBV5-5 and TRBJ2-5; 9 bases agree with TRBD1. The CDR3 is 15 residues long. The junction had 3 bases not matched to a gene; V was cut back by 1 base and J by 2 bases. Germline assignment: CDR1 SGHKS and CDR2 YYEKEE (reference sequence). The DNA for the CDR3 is TGTGCCAGCAGCTTGACAGGGGGCGAGCAAGAGACCCAGTACTTC. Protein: CASSLTGGEQETQYF.